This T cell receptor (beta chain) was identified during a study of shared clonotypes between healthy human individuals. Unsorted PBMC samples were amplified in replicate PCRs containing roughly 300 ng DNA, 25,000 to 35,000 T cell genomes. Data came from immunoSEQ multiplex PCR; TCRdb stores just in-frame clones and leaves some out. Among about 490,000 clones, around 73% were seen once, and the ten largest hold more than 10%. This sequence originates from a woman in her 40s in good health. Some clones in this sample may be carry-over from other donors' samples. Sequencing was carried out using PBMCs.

The CDR3 coding sequence is TGTGCCATCAGTGAGTCGGCGGATGGCTACACCTTC. It specifies CAISESADGYTF. This chain joins TRBV10-3 and TRBJ1-2; D remains ambiguous. The CDR3 runs 12 residues. Looked up from germline, CDR1 is ENHRY and CDR2 is SYGVKD. V was shortened by 0 bases and J by 6 bases, with 5 bases between the two germline ends.